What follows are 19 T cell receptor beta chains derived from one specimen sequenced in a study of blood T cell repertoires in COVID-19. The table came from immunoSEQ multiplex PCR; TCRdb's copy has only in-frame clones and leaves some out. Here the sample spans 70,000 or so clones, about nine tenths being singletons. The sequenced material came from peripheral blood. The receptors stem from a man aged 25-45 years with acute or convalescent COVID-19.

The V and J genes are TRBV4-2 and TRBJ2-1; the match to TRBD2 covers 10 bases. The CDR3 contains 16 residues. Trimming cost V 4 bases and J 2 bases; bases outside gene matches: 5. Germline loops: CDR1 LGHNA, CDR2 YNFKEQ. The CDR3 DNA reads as TGTGCCAGCAGCCTAGGGAGCGGGGGGGCCTACAATGAGCAGTTCTTC. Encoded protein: CASSLGSGGAYNEQFF.

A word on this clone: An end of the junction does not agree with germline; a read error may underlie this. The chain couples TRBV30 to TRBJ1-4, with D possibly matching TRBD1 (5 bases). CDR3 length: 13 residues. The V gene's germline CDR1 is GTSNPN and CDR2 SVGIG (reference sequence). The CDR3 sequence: CAGSGGLWEKLFF. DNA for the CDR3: TGTGCCGGGAGCGGGGGTCTTTGGGAAAAACTGTTTTTT.

The CDR3 nucleotides read TGTGCCAGCAGGCGCACAGGGGTAAATGAGCAGTTCTTC. It yields the protein CASRRTGVNEQFF. This chain joins TRBV12-3 or TRBV12-4 and TRBJ2-1; TRBD1 agrees at 7 bases. The CDR3 covers 13 residues. The junction had 6 bases not matched to a gene; V was cut back by 6 bases and J by 7 bases.

CDR3 nucleotides: TGTGCCACCAGTGAGGGGCGCGGCTACACCTTC. Its protein is CATSEGRGYTF. The J gene is TRBJ1-2, the V gene TRBV24-1, with TRBD1 as a possible D gene (5 bases). In germline, CDR1 is KGHDR, CDR2 SFDVKD. The CDR3 is 11 residues long. Trimming removed 4 bases at V and 8 bases at J, with 7 bases between.

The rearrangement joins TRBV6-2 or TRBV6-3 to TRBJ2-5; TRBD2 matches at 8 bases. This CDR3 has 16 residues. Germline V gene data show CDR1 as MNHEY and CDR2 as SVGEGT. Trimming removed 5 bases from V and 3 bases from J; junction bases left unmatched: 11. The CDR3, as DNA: TGTGCCAGCAGTATTAGCGGGACGCCCTTTGAAGAGACCCAGTACTTC. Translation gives CASSISGTPFEETQYF.

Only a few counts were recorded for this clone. The CDR3 DNA is TGTGCCAGCAGTGAAGCGGCAGGGGGCGCGGGGGGCTACACCTTC. It codes for CASSEAAGGAGGYTF. V gene TRBV2 combines with J gene TRBJ1-2; TRBD1 agrees at 8 bases. Germline V gives CDR1 SNHLY, CDR2 FYNNEI. The CDR3 length is 15 residues. V trimming: 0 bases; J trimming: 8 bases; junction bases outside the gene matches: 8.

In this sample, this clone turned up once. The CDR3 DNA reads TGTGCCAGCTCTGGGGACAGGGCCCACAATGAGCAGTTCTTC. It specifies CASSGDRAHNEQFF. The gene calls are TRBV18 and TRBJ2-1; 9 nucleotides align to TRBD1. The V segment lost 6 bases and the J segment 5 bases; nucleotides outside the gene matches: 5. Germline loops: CDR1 KGHSH, CDR2 LQKENI. The CDR3 length is 14 residues.

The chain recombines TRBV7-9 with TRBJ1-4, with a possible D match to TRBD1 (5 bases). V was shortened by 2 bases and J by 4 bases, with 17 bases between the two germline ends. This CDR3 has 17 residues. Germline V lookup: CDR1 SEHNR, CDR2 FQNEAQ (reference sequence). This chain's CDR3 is CASSLSLRTRGNEKLFF. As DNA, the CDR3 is TGTGCCAGCAGCTTATCTCTCCGGACAAGGGGTAATGAAAAACTGTTTTTT.

The CDR3 nucleotides read TGTGCTAGTGGTTTGGCGACAGGGATTGCTGAAGCTTTCTTT. This translates into CASGLATGIAEAFF. The J gene is TRBJ1-1, the V gene TRBV12-5, with TRBD1 matching over 7 bases. The CDR3 consists of 14 residues. After removal of 1 base from V and 6 bases from J, the junction contained 5 bases not matched to a gene. CDR1 is LGHNT and CDR2 is FRNRAP in the germline V gene.

This CDR3 is CAISGSYRATEAFF. The CDR3 nucleotides read TGTGCCATCAGTGGGTCCTACAGGGCAACTGAAGCTTTCTTT. J is TRBJ1-1 and V is TRBV10-3, with D possibly being TRBD1 (6 bases). Germline CDR1 and CDR2: ENHRY and SYGVKD. The V end lost 4 bases, the J end lost 5 bases, and 14 bases lay between the germline ends. The CDR3 sequence is 14 residues long.

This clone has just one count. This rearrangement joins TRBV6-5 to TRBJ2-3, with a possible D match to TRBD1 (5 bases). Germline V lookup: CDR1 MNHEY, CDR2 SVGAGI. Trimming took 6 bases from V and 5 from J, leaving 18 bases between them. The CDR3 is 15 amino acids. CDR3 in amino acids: CASSSRGGAGDTQYF. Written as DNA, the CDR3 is TGTGCCAGCAGCTCCCGCGGTGGGGCAGGAGATACGCAGTATTTT.

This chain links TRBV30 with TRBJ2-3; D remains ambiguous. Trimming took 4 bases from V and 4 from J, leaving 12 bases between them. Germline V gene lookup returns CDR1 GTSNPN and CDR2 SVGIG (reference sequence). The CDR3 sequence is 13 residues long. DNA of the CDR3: TGTGCCTGGACCGTGGATCGGGCAGATACGCAGTATTTT. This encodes CAWTVDRADTQYF.

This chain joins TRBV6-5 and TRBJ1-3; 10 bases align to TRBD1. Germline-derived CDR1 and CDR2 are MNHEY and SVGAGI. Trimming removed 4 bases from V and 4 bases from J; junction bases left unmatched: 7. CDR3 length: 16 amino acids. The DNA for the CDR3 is TGTGCCAGCAGTTCCGACAGGGGGCAAAGAGGAAACACCATATATTTT. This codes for CASSSDRGQRGNTIYF.

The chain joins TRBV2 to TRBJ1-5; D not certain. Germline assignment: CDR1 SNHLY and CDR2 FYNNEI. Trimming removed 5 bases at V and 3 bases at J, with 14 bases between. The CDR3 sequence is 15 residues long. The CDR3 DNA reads TGTGCCAGCAGTACGGAACAGCCGTTCAATCAGCCCCAGCATTTT. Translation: CASSTEQPFNQPQHF.

The CDR3 protein is CASSLGTGGATNEKLFF. CDR3 DNA: TGTGCCAGCAGCTTGGGGACAGGGGGCGCAACTAATGAAAAACTGTTTTTT. The V and J genes are TRBV5-6 and TRBJ1-4; 11 positions agree with TRBD1. The CDR3 is made up of 17 amino acids. In germline, CDR1 is SGHDT, CDR2 YYEEEE. V was pared by 0 bases and J by 0 bases, with 1 base of the junction left unmatched. Combining the CDR3 with reference TRBV5-6 and TRBJ1-4 gives the whole variable domain DAGVTQSPTHLIKTRGQQVTLRCSPKSGHDTVSWYQQALGQGPQFIFQYYEEEERQRGNFPDRFSGHQFPNYSSELNVNALLLGDSALYLCASSLGTGGATNEKLFFGSGTQLSVL.

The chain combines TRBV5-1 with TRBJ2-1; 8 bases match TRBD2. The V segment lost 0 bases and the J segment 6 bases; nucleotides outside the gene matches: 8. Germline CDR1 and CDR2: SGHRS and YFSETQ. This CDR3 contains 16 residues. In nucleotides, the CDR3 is TGCGCCAGCAGCTTGGATGGCGGGAGGTCCCCCAATGAGCAGTTCTTC. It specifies CASSLDGGRSPNEQFF.

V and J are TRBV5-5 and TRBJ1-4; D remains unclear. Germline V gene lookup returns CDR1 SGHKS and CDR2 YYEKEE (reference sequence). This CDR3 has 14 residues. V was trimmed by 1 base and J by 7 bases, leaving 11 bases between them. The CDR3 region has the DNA TGTGCCAGCAGCTTGCAACTGTACGCTGAAAAACTGTTTTTT. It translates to CASSLQLYAEKLFF.

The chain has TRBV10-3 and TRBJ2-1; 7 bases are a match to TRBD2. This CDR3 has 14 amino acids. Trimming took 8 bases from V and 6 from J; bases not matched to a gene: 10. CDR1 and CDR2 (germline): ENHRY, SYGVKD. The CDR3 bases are TGTGCCATCGATCAGGGACTAAGCTTCAATGAGCAGTTCTTC. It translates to CAIDQGLSFNEQFF.

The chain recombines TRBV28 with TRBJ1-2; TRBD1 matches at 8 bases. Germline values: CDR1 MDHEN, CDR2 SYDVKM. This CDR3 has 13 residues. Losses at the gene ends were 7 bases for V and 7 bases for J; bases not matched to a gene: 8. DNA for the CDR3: TGTGCCAGCAATTTCAGGGGGCGCCCTGGCTACACCTTC. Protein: CASNFRGRPGYTF.